This T cell receptor (beta chain) is from a study of T cell changes during pregnancy in multiple sclerosis. Profiling relied on immunoSEQ multiplex PCR, and the TCRdb table lists in-frame clones only, not all of them. The sample has about 67,000 clones; roughly 90% are singletons. Between the trimmed V and J ends, which lost 7 bases and 0 bases, there was a span of 14 bases. CDR1 is MGHDK and CDR2 is SYGVNS in the germline V gene. The CDR3 loop spans 15 amino acids. The receptor's source is a female donor in good health, enrolled as a control in a pregnancy study. The genes are TRBV25-1 and TRBJ2-3; D might be TRBD2 (5 bases). Specimen: peripheral blood, collected in the first trimester of pregnancy. CDR3: CASTPVRDSTDTQYF. The CDR3 nucleotides read TGTGCCAGCACCCCTGTGAGGGATAGCACAGATACGCAGTATTTT.